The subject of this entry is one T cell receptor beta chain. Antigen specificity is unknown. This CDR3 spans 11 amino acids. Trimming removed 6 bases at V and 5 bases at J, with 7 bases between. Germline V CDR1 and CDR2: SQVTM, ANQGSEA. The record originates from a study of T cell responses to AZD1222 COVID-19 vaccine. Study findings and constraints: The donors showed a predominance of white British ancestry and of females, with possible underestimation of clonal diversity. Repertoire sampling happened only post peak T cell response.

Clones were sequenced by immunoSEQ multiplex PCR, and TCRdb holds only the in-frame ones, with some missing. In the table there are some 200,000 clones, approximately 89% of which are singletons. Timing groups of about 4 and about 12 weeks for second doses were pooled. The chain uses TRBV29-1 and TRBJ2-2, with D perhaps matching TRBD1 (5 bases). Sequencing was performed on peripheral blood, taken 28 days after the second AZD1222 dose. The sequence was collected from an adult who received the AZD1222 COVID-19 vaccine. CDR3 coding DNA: TGCAGCGTAGGGGAAACCGGGGAGCTGTTTTTT. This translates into CSVGETGELFF.